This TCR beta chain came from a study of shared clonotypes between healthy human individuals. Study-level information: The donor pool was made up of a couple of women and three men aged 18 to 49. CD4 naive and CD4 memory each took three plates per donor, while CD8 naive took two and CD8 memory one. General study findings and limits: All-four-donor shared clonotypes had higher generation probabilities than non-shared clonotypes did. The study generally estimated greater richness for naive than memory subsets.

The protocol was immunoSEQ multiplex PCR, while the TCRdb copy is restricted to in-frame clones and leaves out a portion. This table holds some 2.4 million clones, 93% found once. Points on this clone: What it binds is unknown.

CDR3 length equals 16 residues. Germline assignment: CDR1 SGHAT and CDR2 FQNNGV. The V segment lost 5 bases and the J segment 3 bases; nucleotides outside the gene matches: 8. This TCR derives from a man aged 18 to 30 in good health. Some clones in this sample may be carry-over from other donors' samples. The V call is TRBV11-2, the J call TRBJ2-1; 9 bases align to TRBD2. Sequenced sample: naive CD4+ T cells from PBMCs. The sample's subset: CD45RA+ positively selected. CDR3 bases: TGTGCCAGCAGCCCCCTCGCGGGAGGGTTCTACAATGAGCAGTTCTTC. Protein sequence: CASSPLAGGFYNEQFF.